This TCR beta chain was profiled in a study of blood T cell repertoires in COVID-19. The protocol was immunoSEQ multiplex PCR, while the TCRdb copy is restricted to in-frame clones and leaves out a portion. The table records 200,000 to 300,000 clones, roughly 82% of them present only once. This clone occurred once. Germline assignment: CDR1 LGHDT and CDR2 YNNKEL (reference sequence). The CDR3 totals 14 residues. V lost 0 bases and J lost 3; bases outside the gene matches: 1. This chain uses TRBV3-1 (or the pseudogene TRBV3-2) with TRBJ1-2; 7 nucleotides align to TRBD1. Source material: peripheral blood. The clonotype comes from a woman in her 70s with acute or convalescent COVID-19. The CDR3 reads CASSQDDRDYGYTF. DNA for the CDR3: TGTGCCAGCAGCCAAGATGACAGGGACTATGGCTACACCTTC.